Below, one T cell receptor (beta chain) is given with its context. V was trimmed by 4 bases and J by 0 bases, leaving 11 bases between them. CDR1 and CDR2 (germline): SGHTA, FQGTGA. This CDR3 is built from 15 residues. Assay: immunoSEQ multiplex PCR; the TCRdb copy retains only in-frame clones and omits some. The sample has approximately 110,000 clones; about 89% are singletons. This entry belongs to a study of T cells after somatic rescue of genetic block. The clonotype originates from a woman aged 18-29 years. What was sequenced was peripheral blood mononuclear cells (PBMCs). The V and J genes are TRBV7-3 and TRBJ2-3; D is uncertain. The CDR3 here is CASSSVAPSTDTQYF. CDR3 nucleotide sequence: TGTGCCAGCAGCTCCGTAGCCCCTAGCACAGATACGCAGTATTTT.